The clone carrying this TCR beta chain was seen a few times. This record comes from a study of blood T cell repertoires in COVID-19. Study context: Sample material is recorded as cDNA or gDNA derived from T cells, B-cell-depleted T cells, or PBMCs.

As originally analysed: Using reference gene primer amplification, nucleated cell counts were estimated. The protocol was immunoSEQ multiplex PCR, while the TCRdb copy is restricted to in-frame clones and leaves out a portion. V, J and clone size are those of that table, while D and trimming were read from the DNA. The sample has 150,000 to 200,000 clones, about 84% seen once. This CDR3 has 14 amino acids. Germline values: CDR1 MNHEY, CDR2 SVGAGI. The V segment lost 0 bases and the J segment 6 bases; nucleotides outside the gene matches: 4. The receptor comes from a man aged 35-49 years who had recovered from COVID-19. Sequencing used PBMCs or T cells enriched from blood (not recorded which). The V call is TRBV6-5, the J call TRBJ2-5, with TRBD1 matching over 7 bases. CDR3 coding DNA: TGTGCCAGCAGTTACTCCCAGGGGGTCAAGACCCAGTACTTC. It specifies CASSYSQGVKTQYF.